These 5 T cell receptor beta chains came from one sample sequenced in a study of blood T cell repertoires in COVID-19. TCRdb keeps only in-frame clones here, not all; method: immunoSEQ multiplex PCR. The sample yields tens of thousands of clones, 75% to 85% seen once. Sequencing input: peripheral blood. The receptors stem from a woman aged 80 or over with acute or convalescent COVID-19.

Here the CDR3 reads CASSVAGPSYNEQFF. The CDR3 DNA sequence: TGTGCCAGCAGCGTAGCGGGGCCTAGCTACAATGAGCAGTTCTTC. The genes are TRBV5-4 and TRBJ2-1, with 8 bases that match TRBD2. This CDR3 is 15 amino acids long. The germline gives CDR1 SGHNT, CDR2 YYREEE (reference sequence). V shed 4 bases and J 3 bases; nucleotides not matched to a gene: 6.

This chain connects TRBV3-1 (or the pseudogene TRBV3-2) to TRBJ2-5; 12 bases are shared with TRBD2. Trimming removed 0 bases from V and 5 bases from J; junction bases left unmatched: 16. The CDR3 runs 20 residues. Germline-derived CDR1 and CDR2 are LGHDT and YNNKEL (reference sequence). CDR3 sequence (DNA): TGTGCCAGCAGCCAAGATTCGGGACTAGCGGGTGGGCTCTCCCCGGAGACCCAGTACTTC. Translated, it gives CASSQDSGLAGGLSPETQYF.

The V gene is TRBV7-2, the J gene TRBJ1-6; D is perhaps TRBD1 (5 bases). The CDR3 has 16 amino acids. V dropped 1 base and J dropped 2 bases, with 9 bases sitting between them. CDR1 is SGHTA and CDR2 is FQGNSA in the germline V gene. Written as DNA, the CDR3 is TGTGCCAGCAGCTTAGAGTTGACAGCCTATAATTCACCCCTCCACTTT. Encoded protein: CASSLELTAYNSPLHF.

The chain combines TRBV10-3 with TRBJ1-1; unclear D gene. Trimming left V 10 bases short and J 4 bases short, with 13 bases between. The CDR3 contains 12 residues. The germline gives CDR1 ENHRY, CDR2 SYGVKD. CDR3 DNA sequence: TGTGCCAGCCCCGCGGGGTTCACTGAAGCTTTCTTT. It translates to CASPAGFTEAFF.

The chain recombines TRBV24-1 with TRBJ1-2, with 8 bases fitting TRBD1. Germline loops: CDR1 KGHDR, CDR2 SFDVKD. J lost 8 bases, V lost 3 bases, and 4 bases had no gene match. The length of the CDR3 is 13 residues. The CDR3 bases are TGTGCCACCAGTGATAGGCAGGGGGCAGGCTACACCTTC. This encodes CATSDRQGAGYTF.